The rows below give T cell receptor beta chains drawn from one sample of a study of cytomegalovirus exposure and HLA in healthy donors. Using immunoSEQ multiplex PCR, the repertoire was profiled, and TCRdb retains in-frame clones only, with some absent. Counted here are 330,000 or so clones, 75% to 90% occurring once; the ten biggest clones make up over 0.8%. The material sequenced was PBMCs. These receptor sequences come from a woman aged 18 to 35 in good health and CMV-seronegative. The CDR3 runs from the conserved cysteine through the conserved F or W.

V	J	CDR3
TRBV30	TRBJ2-3	CAWSRDSITDTQYF
TRBV28	TRBJ1-5	CASRPGQGNQPQHF
TRBV2	TRBJ2-5	CASSDKGVTGTQYF
TRBV19	TRBJ2-2	CATGDRANTGELFF
TRBV6-6	TRBJ1-1	CASGMGAIAEAFF
TRBV29-1	TRBJ2-1	CSVALEQFF
TRBV5-1	TRBJ2-7	CASSLQSGTLSYEQYF
TRBV11-1	TRBJ2-3	CASRGAFRTDTQYF
TRBV7-2	TRBJ2-1	CASSLAGEYNEQFF
TRBV6-5	TRBJ2-2	CASSPGTVTGELFF
TRBV4-1	TRBJ2-7	CASSLGPSAGQASYEQYF
TRBV4-3	TRBJ1-3	CASSQDPSGSSGNTIYF
TRBV5-6	TRBJ2-7	CASSLIGLASYEQYF
TRBV7-8	TRBJ2-3	CASSLRTSGSGDTQYF
TRBV7-6	TRBJ1-3	CASSPDWSSGNTIYF
TRBV7-9	TRBJ1-3	CASSWGGASSGNTIYF
TRBV27	TRBJ1-2	CASSPLYSEGDYGYTF
TRBV9	TRBJ2-1	CASSRGSYNEQFF
TRBV5-4	TRBJ2-2	CASSSGLEAGELFF
TRBV5-1	TRBJ2-5	CASSMGVAGGSQETQYF
TRBV9	TRBJ2-7	CASSAGGRGALYEQYF
TRBV28	TRBJ1-4	CATSGGQGVNEKLFF
TRBV5-4	TRBJ1-2	CASSFNQGARGNYGYTF
TRBV7-3	TRBJ1-1	CASSHGQGKAFF
TRBV6-5	TRBJ2-3	CASRAFGGEYDTQYF
TRBV6-5	TRBJ2-5	CASSYTELGETQYF
TRBV5-4	TRBJ2-7	CASSPPSGSYEQYF
TRBV2	TRBJ2-3	CASTMTGYTDTQYF
TRBV9	TRBJ2-1	CASSVAHLTGNEQFF
TRBV2	TRBJ2-7	CASSDGQGARKQYF
TRBV10-3	TRBJ2-7	CAISDIGSGGQTYEQYF
TRBV28	TRBJ1-4	CATWRLRSEKLFF
TRBV11-1	TRBJ1-1	CASSRSRSTEAFF
TRBV6-5	TRBJ2-7	CASSHVREAREQYF
TRBV4-3	TRBJ1-1	CASSPWTSNTEAFF
TRBV2	TRBJ2-4	CASSEPAGIQNIQYF
TRBV14	TRBJ1-1	CASSLAGIKAFF
TRBV2	TRBJ2-1	CASRSGLALRGNEQFF
TRBV2	TRBJ2-1	CASSPGLVYEQFF
TRBV10-3	TRBJ1-4	CAISGPDEKLFF
TRBV6-5	TRBJ1-1	CASSYSGQGTEAFF
TRBV27	TRBJ1-3	CATPERAKLVRRRGNTIYF
TRBV7-9	TRBJ1-5	CASPGLFVRPQHF
TRBV4-1	TRBJ2-2	CASSLGLPNTGELFF
TRBV18	TRBJ2-7	CASSPPTYEQYF
TRBV4-3	TRBJ2-6	CASSQADRSAAGANVLTF
TRBV4-1	TRBJ1-1	CASSHQGGRNTEAFF
TRBV7-8	TRBJ1-1	CASSARDSGHTEAFF
TRBV15	TRBJ2-3	CATSRDQGATTDTQYF
TRBV7-9	TRBJ2-7	CASSGWFSYEQYF
TRBV10-3	TRBJ1-1	CATNAGRENTEAFF